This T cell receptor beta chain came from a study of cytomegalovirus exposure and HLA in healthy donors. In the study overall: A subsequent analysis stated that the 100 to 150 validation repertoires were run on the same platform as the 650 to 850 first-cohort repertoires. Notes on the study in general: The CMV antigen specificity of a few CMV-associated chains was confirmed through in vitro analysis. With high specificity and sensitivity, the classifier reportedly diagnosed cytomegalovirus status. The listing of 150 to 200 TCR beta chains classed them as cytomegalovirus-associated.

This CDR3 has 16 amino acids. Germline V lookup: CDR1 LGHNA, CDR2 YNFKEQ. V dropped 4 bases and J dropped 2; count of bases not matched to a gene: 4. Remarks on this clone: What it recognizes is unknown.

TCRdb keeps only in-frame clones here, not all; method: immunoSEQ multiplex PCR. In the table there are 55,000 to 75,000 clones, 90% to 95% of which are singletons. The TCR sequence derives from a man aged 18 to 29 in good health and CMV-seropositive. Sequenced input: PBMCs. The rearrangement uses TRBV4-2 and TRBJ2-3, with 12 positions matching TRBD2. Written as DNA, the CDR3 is TGTGCCAGCAGCCCCCGGACTAGCGGGGACACAGATACGCAGTATTTT. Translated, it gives CASSPRTSGDTDTQYF.